The 13 T cell receptor beta chains given below trace back to one sample, sequenced in a study of multiple sclerosis patients with progressive multifocal leukoencephalopathy. As to time point: before natalizumab initiation. TCRdb's table, derived via immunoSEQ multiplex PCR, lists solely in-frame clones and lacks some. The sample consists of 25,000 to 35,000 clones, 88% of them appearing once. Input material: PBMCs. Receptors were obtained from a human donor with multiple sclerosis.

V usage is TRBV2 and J usage is TRBJ1-5; no firm D call. Germline CDR1 SNHLY, CDR2 FYNNEI. Trimming took 2 bases from V and 9 from J, leaving 11 bases between them. The length of the CDR3 is 13 residues. This CDR3 reads CASSEQRNGPQHF. CDR3 DNA: TGTGCCAGCAGTGAACAGCGCAATGGGCCCCAGCATTTT.

The gene calls are TRBV6-1 and TRBJ1-1, with D possibly matching TRBD1 (6 bases). The CDR3 sequence is 13 residues long. Deletions cut 1 base from V and 10 bases from J, with 13 bases between. The germline gives CDR1 MNHNS, CDR2 SASEGT. CDR3 DNA sequence: TGTGCCAGCAGTGAAGGAGGGGGATTTGGAGCTTTCTTT. This encodes CASSEGGGFGAFF.

This clone was observed a single time. The rearrangement joins TRBV7-6 to TRBJ2-2; D call uncertain. The germline V gene has CDR1 SGHVS and CDR2 FNYEAQ. The CDR3 has 17 amino acids. The V end was cut by 5 bases, the J end by 0 bases, with 16 bases between. CDR3 nucleotides: TGTGCCAGCAGCCAACCCAAGATGACCTCGAACACCGGGGAGCTGTTTTTT. Its translation is CASSQPKMTSNTGELFF.

The chain joins TRBV29-1 to TRBJ1-4; 9 bases match TRBD1. Germline V gene lookup returns CDR1 SQVTM and CDR2 ANQGSEA. V lost 6 bases to trimming and J lost 2 bases; unmatched junction nucleotides: 1. The CDR3 spans 13 residues. CDR3 region: CSVGTGTNEKLFF. CDR3 bases: TGCAGCGTAGGGACAGGGACTAATGAAAAACTGTTTTTT.

The chain employs TRBV6-6 and TRBJ2-7; 9 bases agree with TRBD1. The CDR3 spans 14 residues. Germline CDR1 and CDR2: MNHNY and SVGAGI (reference sequence). The J segment lost 7 bases and the V segment lost 6 bases, leaving 10 bases of the junction unmatched. The CDR3 DNA reads as TGTGCCAGCAGAAGGGACAGGGAGAATCGGGAGCAGTACTTC. This codes for CASRRDRENREQYF.

The chain links TRBV5-1 to TRBJ1-4; tentative D call: TRBD1 (5 bases). Per the germline V gene, CDR1 is SGHRS and CDR2 is YFSETQ. The V end was cut by 0 bases, the J end by 8 bases, with 11 bases between. The length of the CDR3 is 14 residues. CDR3 in DNA: TGCGCCAGCAGCTTGGAGGGACGTCGAGAAAAACTGTTTTTT. Residues: CASSLEGRREKLFF. Variable domain in full (rest from reference TRBV5-1 and TRBJ1-4): KAGVTQTPRYLIKTRGQQVTLSCSPISGHRSVSWYQQTPGQGLQFLFEYFSETQRNKGNFPGRFSGRQFSNSRSEMNVSTLELGDSALYLCASSLEGRREKLFFGSGTQLSVL.

The chain recombines TRBV5-6 with TRBJ1-4; D gene ambiguous. Germline V gene data show CDR1 as SGHDT and CDR2 as YYEEEE. The length of the CDR3 is 16 residues. Deletions cut 1 base from V and 3 bases from J, with 13 bases between. The CDR3 DNA is TGTGCCAGCAGCTTGTTCTTAGGGATATCTAATGAAAAACTGTTTTTT. Amino acid sequence: CASSLFLGISNEKLFF.

The genes are TRBV15 and TRBJ2-2; TRBD1 matches 8 bases. Trimming cost V 0 bases and J 3 bases; bases outside gene matches: 3. Germline V gene sequence: CDR1 LNHNV, CDR2 YYDKDF (reference sequence). This CDR3 region has 16 residues. CDR3 sequence reads: CATSREDRADTGELFF. The DNA for the CDR3 is TGTGCCACCAGCAGAGAGGACAGGGCGGACACCGGGGAGCTGTTTTTT.

The chain recombines TRBV7-6 with TRBJ1-2; 7 bases agree with TRBD1. Germline V gene lookup returns CDR1 SGHVS and CDR2 FNYEAQ. J was trimmed by 8 bases and V by 1 base; bases with no gene match: 10. This CDR3 has 15 amino acids. CDR3 sequence (DNA): TGTGCCAGCAGCTTAGAATCAGGACAGGTTTGGGGCTACACCTTC. Translating it yields CASSLESGQVWGYTF. Looking up the rest from reference TRBV7-6 and TRBJ1-2 gives the full variable domain: GAGVSQSPRYKVTKRGQDVALRCDPISGHVSLYWYRQALGQGPEFLTYFNYEAQQDKSGLPNDRFSAERPEGSISTLTIQRTEQRDSAMYRCASSLESGQVWGYTFGSGTRLTVV.

This chain connects TRBV7-9 to TRBJ1-4, with unresolved D. Between the trimmed V and J ends, which lost 4 bases and 8 bases, there was a span of 23 bases. The germline gives CDR1 SEHNR, CDR2 FQNEAQ (reference sequence). The CDR3 length is 17 residues. CDR3: CASSSGTMTGSLEKLFF. Here the CDR3 DNA reads TGTGCCAGCAGCTCTGGTACAATGACGGGATCGTTAGAAAAACTGTTTTTT.

The rearrangement links TRBV27 to TRBJ1-3; the D gene is possibly TRBD1 (5 bases). This CDR3 is built from 15 residues. Trimming stripped 6 bases from V and 4 bases from J, with 16 bases between. The germline CDR1 and CDR2 sequences are MNHEY and SMNVEV (reference sequence). DNA for the CDR3: TGTGCCAGCAGGTCGTGGGGGGGAGAAGGAAACACCATATATTTT. Translating gives CASRSWGGEGNTIYF.

The chain combines TRBV9 with TRBJ1-2; D is undetermined. The CDR3 is 14 residues long. Trimming removed 3 bases from V and 1 base from J, with 10 bases in between. Germline V lookup: CDR1 SGDLS, CDR2 YYNGEE. Here the CDR3 DNA reads TGTGCCAGCAGCGCCGGACCGATTAACTATGGCTACACCTTC. Protein product: CASSAGPINYGYTF.

The chain joins TRBV9 to TRBJ2-5; 12 bases are a match to TRBD2. Germline V gives CDR1 SGDLS, CDR2 YYNGEE. V shed 4 bases, J shed 0 bases, and the junction held 4 bases outside the gene matches. CDR3 length: 16 amino acids. The chain's CDR3 is CASSSTSGGYQETQYF. The CDR3 nucleotides read TGTGCCAGCAGCTCAACTAGCGGGGGGTACCAAGAGACCCAGTACTTC.